The clone carrying this T cell receptor (beta chain) was counted at least ten times. Its antigen is unidentified. Absence of ophthalmopathy progression within 18 months defined stable Graves' hyperthyroidism. The diagnostic basis comprised clinical symptoms, serum thyroxine and TRAb, thyroid ultrasound and orbital computed tomography. The data were taken from a study of T cells in Graves' hyperthyroidism and ophthalmopathy. Notes on the study in general: Ophthalmopathy, as predicted by the model, came a median roughly 6.5 months after the prediction. Most thyroid clonotypes with frequency above 0.001 were detected in blood.

Amplification targeted TCR beta CDR3 regions from RNA transcripts. RT-PCR in the first round (using the HTBI primer set) targeted the TCR CDR3. In TCRdb, the multiplex PCR reads were re-called with MiXCR into one record per CDR3 protein. The data contain 340,000 or so distinct CDR3 sequences, under 25% of them singletons. Germline trimming cut 6 bases from V and 3 bases from J; bases unmatched to any gene: 4. This CDR3 is built from 14 residues. The V gene is TRBV12-3 or TRBV12-4, the J gene TRBJ2-7; TRBD2 matches at 11 bases. Sequenced: blood. This receptor was identified in a woman between 50 and 59 years old with Graves' hyperthyroidism. The CDR3 DNA reads TGTGCCAGCAGAGATACTAGCGGGAGCTACGAGCAGTACTTC. As protein: CASRDTSGSYEQYF.